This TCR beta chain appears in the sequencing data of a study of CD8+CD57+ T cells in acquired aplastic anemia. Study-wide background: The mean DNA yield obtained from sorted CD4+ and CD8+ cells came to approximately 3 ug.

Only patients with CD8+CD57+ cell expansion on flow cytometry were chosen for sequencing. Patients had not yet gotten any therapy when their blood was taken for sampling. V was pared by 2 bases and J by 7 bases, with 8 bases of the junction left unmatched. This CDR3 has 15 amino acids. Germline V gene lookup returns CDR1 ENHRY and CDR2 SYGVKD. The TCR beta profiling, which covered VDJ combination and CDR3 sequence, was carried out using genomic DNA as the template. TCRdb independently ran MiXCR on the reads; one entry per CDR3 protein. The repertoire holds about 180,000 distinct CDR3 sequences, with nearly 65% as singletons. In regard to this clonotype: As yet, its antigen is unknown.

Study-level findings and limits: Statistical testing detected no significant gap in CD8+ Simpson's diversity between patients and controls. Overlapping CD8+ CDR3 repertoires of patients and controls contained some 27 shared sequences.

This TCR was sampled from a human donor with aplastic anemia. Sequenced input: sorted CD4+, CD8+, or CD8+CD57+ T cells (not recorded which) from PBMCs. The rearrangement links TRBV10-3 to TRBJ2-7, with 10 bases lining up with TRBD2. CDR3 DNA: TGTGCCATCAGTGAGCGATCTAGCGGGAGCAGGGAGCAGTACTTC. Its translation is CAISERSSGSREQYF.